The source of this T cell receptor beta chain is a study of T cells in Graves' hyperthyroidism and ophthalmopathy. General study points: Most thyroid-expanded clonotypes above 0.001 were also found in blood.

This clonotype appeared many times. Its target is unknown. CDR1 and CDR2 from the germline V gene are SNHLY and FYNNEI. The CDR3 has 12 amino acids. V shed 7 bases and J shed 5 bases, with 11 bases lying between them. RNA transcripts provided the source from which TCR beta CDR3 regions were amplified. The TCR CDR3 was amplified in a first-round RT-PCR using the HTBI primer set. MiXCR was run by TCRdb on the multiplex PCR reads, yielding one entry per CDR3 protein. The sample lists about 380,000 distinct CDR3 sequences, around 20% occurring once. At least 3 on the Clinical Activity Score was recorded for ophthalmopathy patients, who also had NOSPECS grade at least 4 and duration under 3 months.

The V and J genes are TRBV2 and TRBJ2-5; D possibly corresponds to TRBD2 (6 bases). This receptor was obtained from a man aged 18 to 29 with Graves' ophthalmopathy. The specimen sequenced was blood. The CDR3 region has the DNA TGTGCCAGCAAACTAGCCGTTGAGACCCAGTACTTC. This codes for CASKLAVETQYF.